This T cell receptor beta chain was sequenced in a study of regulatory T cells in long-lasting Graves disease. The study, taken as a whole, reports: Authors noted too few samples as a limitation. The study found lower TCR diversity in persistent Graves' patients than in newly diagnosed ones.

After removal of 3 bases from V and 5 bases from J, the junction contained 2 bases not matched to a gene. CDR1 and CDR2 (germline): KGHSH, LQKENI. This CDR3 has 14 amino acids. A note on this clonotype: The antigen is undetermined.

For TCR beta, libraries came from iRepertoire HTBI primers and Arm-PCR of CDR3 regions. TCRdb reprocessed the multiplex PCR reads with MiXCR, giving one entry per CDR3 protein. The sample shows over 500,000 distinct CDR3 sequences, around 17% of them seen only once. This sample's time point: newly diagnosed GD, antithyroid drugs for less than 3 months. PBMC RNA served as the TCR library source. The same data also went into a second study, on T cells in Graves' hyperthyroidism and ophthalmopathy. From that study: The study excluded patients with uncontrolled infection, other autoimmune disease, pregnancy or lactation. HTBI primers were employed in a first-round RT-PCR of the TCR CDR3.

The chain combines TRBV18 with TRBJ1-5, with 9 bases aligning to TRBD1. Here the sequenced sample was peripheral blood mononuclear cells (PBMCs), taken at new diagnosis, from a patient treated with antithyroid drugs. The sequence derives from a woman aged 30 to 39 with Graves disease. The DNA of the CDR3 is TGTGCCAGCTCACCTAGGGACAGGGATCAGCCCCAGCATTTT. It codes for CASSPRDRDQPQHF. Using reference TRBV18 and TRBJ1-5 for the parts outside the CDR3, the full variable domain is NAGVMQNPRHLVRRRGQEARLRCSPMKGHSHVYWYRQLPEEGLKFMVYLQKENIIDESGMPKERFSAEFPKEGPSILRIQQVVRGDSAAYFCASSPRDRDQPQHFGDGTRLSIL.